This is a list of T cell receptor beta chains from one sample in a study of cytomegalovirus exposure and HLA in healthy donors. Profiled with immunoSEQ multiplex PCR; TCRdb holds only in-frame clones, not every one. The table shows around 100,000 clones, with 85% occurring only once. The sequencing input was PBMCs. These receptors originate from a man between 18 and 35 years old in good health and CMV-seropositive. CDR3s include the opening cysteine and the closing phenylalanine or tryptophan. The order of the fields is D gene, clone size, J gene, V gene, CDR3 DNA, CDR3 protein. D genes are given only for firm matches. Not all rows give a size; the values are once, few, many and, for expanded clones, a class.

d_gene: NA
abundance: few
j_gene: TRBJ1-4
v_gene: TRBV18
CDR3nt: TGTGCCAGCTCACCGGCATCCGGGAGTAATGAAAAACTGTTTTTT
CDR3aa: CASSPASGSNEKLFF

d_gene: NA
abundance: NA
j_gene: TRBJ1-1
v_gene: TRBV27
CDR3nt: TGTGCCAGCAGTCCCCCCGACGGAGCCGCTGAAGCTTTCTTT
CDR3aa: CASSPPDGAAEAFF

d_gene: NA
abundance: NA
j_gene: TRBJ1-2
v_gene: TRBV5-4
CDR3nt: TGTGCCAGCAGCTTGGTAGCGGACTATGGCTACACCTTC
CDR3aa: CASSLVADYGYTF

d_gene: TRBD1
abundance: once
j_gene: TRBJ1-2
v_gene: TRBV6-4
CDR3nt: TGTGCCAGCAGTGTCAGGGGGCCTCGGTTGCGGGATGGCTACACCTTC
CDR3aa: CASSVRGPRLRDGYTF

d_gene: NA
abundance: NA
j_gene: TRBJ2-7
v_gene: TRBV7-9
CDR3nt: TGTGCCAGCAGCTTGTATCCCAGGGTGCCCTACGAGCAGTACTTC
CDR3aa: CASSLYPRVPYEQYF

d_gene: NA
abundance: NA
j_gene: TRBJ2-7
v_gene: TRBV11-2
CDR3nt: TGTGCCAGCAGCTTTGCCGGGTCGAATTCTTATACGGAGCAGTACTTC
CDR3aa: CASSFAGSNSYTEQYF

d_gene: TRBD1
abundance: NA
j_gene: TRBJ1-5
v_gene: TRBV28
CDR3nt: TGTGCCAGCGTCCGCTACCGGGACAGGGGGAATCAGCCCCAGCATTTT
CDR3aa: CASVRYRDRGNQPQHF

d_gene: NA
abundance: few
j_gene: TRBJ1-2
v_gene: TRBV6-6
CDR3nt: TGTGCCAGCAGTTATTCCACCGGGACAACTAACTATGGCTACACCTTC
CDR3aa: CASSYSTGTTNYGYTF

d_gene: TRBD1
abundance: NA
j_gene: TRBJ2-6
v_gene: TRBV9
CDR3nt: TGTGCCAGCGGTTGGACAGGGGGTACGGGGGCCAACGTCCTGACTTTC
CDR3aa: CASGWTGGTGANVLTF

d_gene: TRBD2
abundance: NA
j_gene: TRBJ2-3
v_gene: TRBV29-1
CDR3nt: TGCAGCGTCCGGGTCGGGAGGGGCGGGACGCAGTATTTT
CDR3aa: CSVRVGRGGTQYF

d_gene: NA
abundance: NA
j_gene: TRBJ1-5
v_gene: TRBV19
CDR3nt: TGTGCCAGTAGTACCCAAATCCATCAGCCCCAGCATTTT
CDR3aa: CASSTQIHQPQHF

d_gene: NA
abundance: NA
j_gene: TRBJ1-5
v_gene: TRBV5-6
CDR3nt: TGTGCCAGCAGCTTGGGAGGGTCTCAGCCCCAGCATTTT
CDR3aa: CASSLGGSQPQHF

d_gene: TRBD2
abundance: NA
j_gene: TRBJ2-1
v_gene: TRBV2
CDR3nt: TGTGCCAGCAGTAAGTCCGGGACTATATCCTACAATGAGCAGTTCTTC
CDR3aa: CASSKSGTISYNEQFF

d_gene: NA
abundance: few
j_gene: TRBJ2-7
v_gene: TRBV5-6
CDR3nt: TGTGCCAGCAGCTTTGGGCAGAGCTACGAGCAGTACTTC
CDR3aa: CASSFGQSYEQYF

d_gene: TRBD2
abundance: NA
j_gene: TRBJ2-1
v_gene: TRBV18
CDR3nt: TGTGCCAGCTCACCAGAGGGACTAGCGGGAAATGAGCAGTTCTTC
CDR3aa: CASSPEGLAGNEQFF

d_gene: TRBD1
abundance: NA
j_gene: TRBJ1-1
v_gene: TRBV19
CDR3nt: TGTGCCAGTAGCCTACAGGGGCGGTACACTGAAGCTTTCTTT
CDR3aa: CASSLQGRYTEAFF

d_gene: TRBD1
abundance: NA
j_gene: TRBJ2-7
v_gene: TRBV19
CDR3nt: TGTGCCAGTAGTTCCAACAGGGGATCTTCCTACGAGCAGTACTTC
CDR3aa: CASSSNRGSSYEQYF

d_gene: TRBD1
abundance: NA
j_gene: TRBJ2-1
v_gene: TRBV6-5
CDR3nt: TGTGCCAGCAGTAAGTCCGGGACAGTGGAGGAGGAGCAGTTCTTC
CDR3aa: CASSKSGTVEEEQFF

d_gene: NA
abundance: NA
j_gene: TRBJ2-7
v_gene: TRBV5-4
CDR3nt: TGTGCCAGCAGCCCAGACCCGGGATCCTACGAGCAGTACTTC
CDR3aa: CASSPDPGSYEQYF

d_gene: TRBD1
abundance: few
j_gene: TRBJ1-2
v_gene: TRBV30
CDR3nt: TGTGCCTGGAGGGCTACAGGGGGCGGCTATGGCTACACCTTC
CDR3aa: CAWRATGGGYGYTF

d_gene: NA
abundance: NA
j_gene: TRBJ2-7
v_gene: TRBV5-1
CDR3nt: TGCGCCAGCAGCTTGCGTCGGCAGGGACTCGAGCAGTACTTC
CDR3aa: CASSLRRQGLEQYF

d_gene: NA
abundance: NA
j_gene: TRBJ1-5
v_gene: TRBV4-1
CDR3nt: TGCGCCAGCAGCCAAGGTACAGGGAGGGGGTATAGCAATCAGCCCCAGCATTTT
CDR3aa: CASSQGTGRGYSNQPQHF

d_gene: NA
abundance: once
j_gene: TRBJ2-3
v_gene: TRBV9
CDR3nt: TGTGCCAGCAGCGCACCCTACGGTAATCCAGGGGTCACAGATACGCAGTATTTT
CDR3aa: CASSAPYGNPGVTDTQYF

d_gene: TRBD2
abundance: NA
j_gene: TRBJ2-1
v_gene: TRBV28
CDR3nt: TGTGCCAGCAGTAGCGCAGACTTTCTAGCGGGAGGCCCCAATGAGCAGTTCTTC
CDR3aa: CASSSADFLAGGPNEQFF

d_gene: NA
abundance: NA
j_gene: TRBJ2-1
v_gene: TRBV12-5
CDR3nt: TGTGCTAGTGGTTTGGGACAGGCCTACAATGAGCAGTTCTTC
CDR3aa: CASGLGQAYNEQFF

d_gene: NA
abundance: NA
j_gene: TRBJ2-3
v_gene: TRBV6-6
CDR3nt: TGTGCCAGCAGTTCCCCGAGGGTTCGCACAGATACGCAGTATTTT
CDR3aa: CASSSPRVRTDTQYF

d_gene: NA
abundance: once
j_gene: TRBJ2-2
v_gene: TRBV10-3
CDR3nt: TGTGCCATCAGTGAAATTTCCAGAGGGCGGGTCGCCGGGGAGCTGTTTTTT
CDR3aa: CAISEISRGRVAGELFF

d_gene: NA
abundance: once
j_gene: TRBJ2-7
v_gene: TRBV2
CDR3nt: TGTGCCAGCAGCCTCAGGGGTGTCCACGACTACGAGCAGTACTTC
CDR3aa: CASSLRGVHDYEQYF

d_gene: TRBD2
abundance: NA
j_gene: TRBJ2-1
v_gene: TRBV28
CDR3nt: TGTGCCAGCAGTCCACCGGGACTAGCGGGAAGGGGGATGTTCTTC
CDR3aa: CASSPPGLAGRGMFF

d_gene: TRBD1
abundance: NA
j_gene: TRBJ1-2
v_gene: TRBV30
CDR3nt: TGTGCCTGGATGGCCCCAGGGGGAGGCTATGGCTACACCTTC
CDR3aa: CAWMAPGGGYGYTF

d_gene: NA
abundance: once
j_gene: TRBJ2-1
v_gene: TRBV9
CDR3nt: TGTGCCAGCAGCGTCGGGACTTTTAACAATGAGCAGTTCTTC
CDR3aa: CASSVGTFNNEQFF

d_gene: NA
abundance: NA
j_gene: TRBJ2-2
v_gene: TRBV7-9
CDR3nt: TGTGCCAATATACAGGGAGAGAACACCGGGGAGCTGTTTTTT
CDR3aa: CANIQGENTGELFF

d_gene: NA
abundance: NA
j_gene: TRBJ1-1
v_gene: TRBV5-4
CDR3nt: TGTGCCAGCAGCTCAGAGGTTTCTACAGGGGCTTTCTTT
CDR3aa: CASSSEVSTGAFF

d_gene: NA
abundance: NA
j_gene: TRBJ1-3
v_gene: TRBV7-6
CDR3nt: TGTGCCAGCAGCAAAATCCCAGGCTCTGGAAACACCATATATTTT
CDR3aa: CASSKIPGSGNTIYF

d_gene: NA
abundance: NA
j_gene: TRBJ1-2
v_gene: TRBV6-1
CDR3nt: TGTGCCAGCAGCGCCAACAGAGCTAACTATGGCTACACCTTC
CDR3aa: CASSANRANYGYTF

d_gene: TRBD1
abundance: once
j_gene: TRBJ1-1
v_gene: TRBV29-1
CDR3nt: TGCAGCTCTGCGGGACAGGGGATGAACACTGAAGCTTTCTTT
CDR3aa: CSSAGQGMNTEAFF

d_gene: NA
abundance: NA
j_gene: TRBJ2-2
v_gene: TRBV5-1
CDR3nt: TGCGCCAGCAGCCTCGGAGGACAGGGCATAACTAGCGGGCCGAACACCGGGGAGCTGTTTTTT
CDR3aa: CASSLGGQGITSGPNTGELFF

d_gene: NA
abundance: NA
j_gene: TRBJ1-1
v_gene: TRBV10-3
CDR3nt: TGTGCCATCAGTGAGACGGGCACTGAAGCTTTCTTT
CDR3aa: CAISETGTEAFF

d_gene: NA
abundance: NA
j_gene: TRBJ2-1
v_gene: TRBV5-1
CDR3nt: TGCGCCAGCAGCTTGGACGCTAGCGTGGCTGAGCAGTTCTTC
CDR3aa: CASSLDASVAEQFF

d_gene: TRBD2
abundance: NA
j_gene: TRBJ2-7
v_gene: TRBV10-3
CDR3nt: TGTGCCATCAGTGAGGGACGGCGGGAGCTCGGCGAGCAGTACTTC
CDR3aa: CAISEGRRELGEQYF

d_gene: TRBD2
abundance: NA
j_gene: TRBJ2-1
v_gene: TRBV6-1
CDR3nt: TGTGCCAGCATCTCGGGACTAGCGGGATCCGGTGAGCAGTTCTTC
CDR3aa: CASISGLAGSGEQFF

d_gene: TRBD2
abundance: NA
j_gene: TRBJ2-1
v_gene: TRBV6-1
CDR3nt: TGTGCCAGCAGTGTAACCACCGGACTAGCGGGTAGGAATGAGCAGTTCTTC
CDR3aa: CASSVTTGLAGRNEQFF

d_gene: NA
abundance: NA
j_gene: TRBJ2-5
v_gene: TRBV7-2
CDR3nt: TGTGCCAGCAGCTTAGGTGGGCTAGAGACCCAGTACTTC
CDR3aa: CASSLGGLETQYF

d_gene: NA
abundance: NA
j_gene: TRBJ1-1
v_gene: TRBV5-4
CDR3nt: TGTGCCTACACCCGGGATTCGAGTTGGGCTGAAGCTTTCTTT
CDR3aa: CAYTRDSSWAEAFF

d_gene: NA
abundance: NA
j_gene: TRBJ1-1
v_gene: TRBV6-5
CDR3nt: TGTGCCAGCAGTTACTGGGGCCTCGGGTCAGGCACTGAAGCTTTCTTT
CDR3aa: CASSYWGLGSGTEAFF

d_gene: TRBD1
abundance: NA
j_gene: TRBJ2-3
v_gene: TRBV19
CDR3nt: TGTGCCAGTAGGAGGGACAGGGCAGATACGCAGTATTTT
CDR3aa: CASRRDRADTQYF

d_gene: TRBD1
abundance: NA
j_gene: TRBJ1-2
v_gene: TRBV27
CDR3nt: TGTGCCAGCAGTTTATTGGACAGGGGCTATGGCTACACCTTC
CDR3aa: CASSLLDRGYGYTF

d_gene: TRBD1
abundance: NA
j_gene: TRBJ2-6
v_gene: TRBV29-1
CDR3nt: TGCAGCGTTGAGGAGTTCATATACGGGACAGGGGTGTTAAGTGGGGCCAACGTCCTGACTTTC
CDR3aa: CSVEEFIYGTGVLSGANVLTF

d_gene: NA
abundance: NA
j_gene: TRBJ2-7
v_gene: TRBV7-9
CDR3nt: TGTGCCAGCAGCTTAGCGGAGACAGCCTACGAGCAGTACTTC
CDR3aa: CASSLAETAYEQYF

d_gene: NA
abundance: NA
j_gene: TRBJ2-3
v_gene: TRBV4-1
CDR3nt: TGCGCCAGCAGCCCAGGGGCCGGGCCCCCCTCAGATACGCAGTATTTT
CDR3aa: CASSPGAGPPSDTQYF

d_gene: NA
abundance: few
j_gene: TRBJ1-2
v_gene: TRBV4-1
CDR3nt: TGCGCCAGCAGCCAGACAGCTTACAATCACGCTGGCTACACCTTC
CDR3aa: CASSQTAYNHAGYTF

d_gene: TRBD2
abundance: NA
j_gene: TRBJ2-2
v_gene: TRBV7-2
CDR3nt: TGTGCCAGCAGCGGTAGTAGTGGCGGGAGGGCGGGCACCGGGGAGCTGTTTTTT
CDR3aa: CASSGSSGGRAGTGELFF

d_gene: NA
abundance: once
j_gene: TRBJ2-1
v_gene: TRBV5-1
CDR3nt: TGCGCCAGCAGCTTGGGGTTGAGGGAACAGTTCTTC
CDR3aa: CASSLGLREQFF

d_gene: NA
abundance: NA
j_gene: TRBJ2-7
v_gene: TRBV11-2
CDR3nt: TGTGCCAGCAGCTCCCTGCGGGGGGACAGGGCCCACGAGCAGTACTTC
CDR3aa: CASSSLRGDRAHEQYF

d_gene: TRBD2
abundance: NA
j_gene: TRBJ2-1
v_gene: TRBV5-8
CDR3nt: TGTGCCAGCAGCTTGGCCAAGACTAGCGGGAGTGAGGATGAGCAGTTCTTC
CDR3aa: CASSLAKTSGSEDEQFF

d_gene: TRBD2
abundance: NA
j_gene: TRBJ2-1
v_gene: TRBV9
CDR3nt: TGTGCCAGCAGCGTAACTAGCGGGCTTTACAATGAGCAGTTCTTC
CDR3aa: CASSVTSGLYNEQFF

d_gene: NA
abundance: NA
j_gene: TRBJ2-1
v_gene: TRBV25-1
CDR3nt: TGTGCCAGTGCCTCGGGAGTTTACAATGAGCAGTTCTTC
CDR3aa: CASASGVYNEQFF

d_gene: NA
abundance: NA
j_gene: TRBJ2-5
v_gene: TRBV19
CDR3nt: TGTGCCAGTAGTCCTGAAGGGAGGGAGACCCAGTACTTC
CDR3aa: CASSPEGRETQYF

d_gene: NA
abundance: NA
j_gene: TRBJ2-5
v_gene: TRBV5-1
CDR3nt: TGCGCCAGCAGCACACCCTTGGCGGGCGAGACCCAGTACTTC
CDR3aa: CASSTPLAGETQYF

d_gene: NA
abundance: medium-sized
j_gene: TRBJ1-2
v_gene: TRBV2
CDR3nt: TGTGCCAGCCGGGACTTCTATGGCTACACCTTC
CDR3aa: CASRDFYGYTF